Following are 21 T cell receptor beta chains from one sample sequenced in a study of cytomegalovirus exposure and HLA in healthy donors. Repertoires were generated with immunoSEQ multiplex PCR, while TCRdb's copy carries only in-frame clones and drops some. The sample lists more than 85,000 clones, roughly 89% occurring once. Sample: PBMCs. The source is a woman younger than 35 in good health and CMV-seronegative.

The CDR3 sequence: CASSALSGGPTGELFF. CDR3 bases: TGTGCCAGCAGTGCCTTGAGCGGGGGACCGACCGGGGAGCTGTTTTTT. J is TRBJ2-2 and V is TRBV28; 8 bases are a match to TRBD2. J was trimmed by 5 bases and V by 5 bases; bases with no gene match: 10. The CDR3 extends over 16 amino acids. Germline V CDR1 and CDR2: MDHEN, SYDVKM.

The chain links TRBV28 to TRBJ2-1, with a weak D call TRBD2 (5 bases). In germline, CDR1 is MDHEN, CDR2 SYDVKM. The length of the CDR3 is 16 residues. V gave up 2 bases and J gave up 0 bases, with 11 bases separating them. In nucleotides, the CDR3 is TGTGCCAGCAGTTTAGTATTCAGCGGCTCCTACAATGAGCAGTTCTTC. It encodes CASSLVFSGSYNEQFF.

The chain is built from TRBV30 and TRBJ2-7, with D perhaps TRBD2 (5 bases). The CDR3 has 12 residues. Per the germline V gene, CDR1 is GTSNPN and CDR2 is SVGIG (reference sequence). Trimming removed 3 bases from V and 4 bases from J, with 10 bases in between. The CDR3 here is CAWRVDSYEQYF. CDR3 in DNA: TGTGCCTGGAGAGTGGACTCATACGAGCAGTACTTC.

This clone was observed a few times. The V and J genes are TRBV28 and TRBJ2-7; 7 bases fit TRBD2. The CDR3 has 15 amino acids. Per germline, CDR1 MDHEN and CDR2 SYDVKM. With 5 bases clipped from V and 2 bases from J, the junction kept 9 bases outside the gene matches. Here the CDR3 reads CASSPTLAVPYEQYF. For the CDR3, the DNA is TGTGCCAGCAGTCCTACTCTAGCGGTACCCTACGAGCAGTACTTC.

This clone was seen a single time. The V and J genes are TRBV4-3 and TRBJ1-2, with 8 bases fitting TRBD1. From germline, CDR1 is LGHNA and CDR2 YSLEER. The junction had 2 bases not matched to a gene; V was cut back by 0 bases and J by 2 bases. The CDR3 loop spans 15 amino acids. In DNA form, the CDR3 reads TGCGCCAGCAGCCAAGAGGCAGGGGGCAACTATGGCTACACCTTC. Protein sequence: CASSQEAGGNYGYTF.

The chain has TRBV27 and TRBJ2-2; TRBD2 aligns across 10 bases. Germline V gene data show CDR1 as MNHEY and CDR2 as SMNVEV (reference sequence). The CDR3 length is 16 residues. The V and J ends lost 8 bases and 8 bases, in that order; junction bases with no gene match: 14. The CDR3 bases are TGTGCCAGCGGCCTATTAGCGGGAGGATCTGGAGGGGAGCTGTTTTTT. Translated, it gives CASGLLAGGSGGELFF.

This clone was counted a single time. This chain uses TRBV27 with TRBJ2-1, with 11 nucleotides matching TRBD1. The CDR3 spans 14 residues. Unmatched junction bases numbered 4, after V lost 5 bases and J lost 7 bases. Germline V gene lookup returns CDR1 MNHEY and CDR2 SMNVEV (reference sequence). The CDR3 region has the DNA TGTGCCAGCAGTACTCGGGACAGGGGGAATGAGCAGTTCTTC. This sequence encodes CASSTRDRGNEQFF.

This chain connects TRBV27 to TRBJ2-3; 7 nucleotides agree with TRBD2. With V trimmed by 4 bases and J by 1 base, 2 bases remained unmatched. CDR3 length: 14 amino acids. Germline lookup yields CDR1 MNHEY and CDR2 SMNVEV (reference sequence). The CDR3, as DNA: TGTGCCAGCAGTTCTAGCGGAGGCACAGATACGCAGTATTTT. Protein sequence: CASSSSGGTDTQYF.

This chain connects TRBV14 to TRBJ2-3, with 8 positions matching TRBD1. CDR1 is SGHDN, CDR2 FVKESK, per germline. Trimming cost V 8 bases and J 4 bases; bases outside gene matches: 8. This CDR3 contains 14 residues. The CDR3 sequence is CASGFTGGADTQYF. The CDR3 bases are TGTGCCAGCGGATTCACAGGGGGAGCAGATACGCAGTATTTT.

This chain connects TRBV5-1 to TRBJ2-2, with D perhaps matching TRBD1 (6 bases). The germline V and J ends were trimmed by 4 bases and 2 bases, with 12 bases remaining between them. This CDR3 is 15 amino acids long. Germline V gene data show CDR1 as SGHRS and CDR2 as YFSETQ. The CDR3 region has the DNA TGCGCCAGCAGCCGAGACAGGAGCAACACCGGGGAGCTGTTTTTT. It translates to CASSRDRSNTGELFF.

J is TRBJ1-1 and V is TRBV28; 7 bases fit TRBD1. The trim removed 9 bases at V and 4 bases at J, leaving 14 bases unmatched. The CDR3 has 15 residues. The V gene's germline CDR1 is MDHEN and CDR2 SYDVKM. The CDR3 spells CASRTGPKLGTEAFF. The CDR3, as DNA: TGTGCCAGTCGGACAGGCCCCAAATTGGGCACTGAAGCTTTCTTT.

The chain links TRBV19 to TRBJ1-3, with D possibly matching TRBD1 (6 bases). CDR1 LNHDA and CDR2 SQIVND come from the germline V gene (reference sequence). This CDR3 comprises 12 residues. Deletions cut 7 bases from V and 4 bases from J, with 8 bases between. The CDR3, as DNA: TGTGCCAGTATCGGACAGGGAAACACCATATATTTT. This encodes CASIGQGNTIYF.

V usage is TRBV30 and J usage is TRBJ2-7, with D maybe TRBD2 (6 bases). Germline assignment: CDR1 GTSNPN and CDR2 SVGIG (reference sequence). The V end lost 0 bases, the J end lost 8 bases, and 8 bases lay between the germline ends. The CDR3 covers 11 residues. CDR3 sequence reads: CAWSVAGKQYF. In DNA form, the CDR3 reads TGTGCCTGGAGTGTTGCGGGGAAGCAGTACTTC.

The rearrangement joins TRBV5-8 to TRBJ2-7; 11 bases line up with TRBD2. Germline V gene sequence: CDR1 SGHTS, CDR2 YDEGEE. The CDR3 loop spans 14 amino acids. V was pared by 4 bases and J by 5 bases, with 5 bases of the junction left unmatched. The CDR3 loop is CASSPGTSGDEQYF. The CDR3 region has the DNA TGTGCCAGCAGCCCCGGGACTAGCGGAGACGAGCAGTACTTC.

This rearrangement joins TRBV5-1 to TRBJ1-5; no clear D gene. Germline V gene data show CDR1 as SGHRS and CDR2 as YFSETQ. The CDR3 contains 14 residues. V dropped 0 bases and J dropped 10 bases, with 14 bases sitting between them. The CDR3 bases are TGCGCCAGCAGCTTGGTGGCATTTAATGGTCCCCAGCATTTT. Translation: CASSLVAFNGPQHF.

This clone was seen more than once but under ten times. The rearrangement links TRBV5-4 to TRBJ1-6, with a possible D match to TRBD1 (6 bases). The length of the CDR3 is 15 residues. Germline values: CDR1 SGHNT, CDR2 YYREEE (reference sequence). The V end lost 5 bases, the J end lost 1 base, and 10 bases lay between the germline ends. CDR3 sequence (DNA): TGTGCCAGCAGTACCGGACAGTCCTATAATTCACCCCTCCACTTT. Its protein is CASSTGQSYNSPLHF.

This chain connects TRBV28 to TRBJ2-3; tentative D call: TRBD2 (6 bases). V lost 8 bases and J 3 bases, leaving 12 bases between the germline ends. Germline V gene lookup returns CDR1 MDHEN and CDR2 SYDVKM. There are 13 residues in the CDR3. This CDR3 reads CASRDSSTDTQYF. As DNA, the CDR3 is TGTGCCAGCCGGGACTCCTCTACAGATACGCAGTATTTT. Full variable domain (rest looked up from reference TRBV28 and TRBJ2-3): DVKVTQSSRYLVKRTGEKVFLECVQDMDHENMFWYRQDPGLGLRLIYFSYDVKMKEKGDIPEGYSVSREKKERFSLILESASTNQTSMYLCASRDSSTDTQYFGPGTRLTVL.

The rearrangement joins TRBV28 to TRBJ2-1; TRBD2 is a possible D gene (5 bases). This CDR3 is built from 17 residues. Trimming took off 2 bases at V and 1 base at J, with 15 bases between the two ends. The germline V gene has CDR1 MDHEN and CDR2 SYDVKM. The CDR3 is CASSLPSGPGSYNEQFF. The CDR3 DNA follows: TGTGCCAGCAGTTTACCGAGCGGACCGGGATCCTACAATGAGCAGTTCTTC.

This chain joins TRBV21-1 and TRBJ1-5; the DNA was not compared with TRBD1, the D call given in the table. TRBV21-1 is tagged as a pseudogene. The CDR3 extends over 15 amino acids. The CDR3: CASSKVVAGLQPQHF. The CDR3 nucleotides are TGTGCCAGCAGCAAAGTAGTGGCAGGGCTTCAGCCCCAGCATTTT.

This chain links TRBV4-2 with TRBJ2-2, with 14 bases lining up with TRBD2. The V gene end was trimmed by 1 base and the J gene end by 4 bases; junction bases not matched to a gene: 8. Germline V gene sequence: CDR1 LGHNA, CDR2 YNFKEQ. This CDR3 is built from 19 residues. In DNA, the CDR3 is TGTGCCAGCAGCCAAGCTCGACTAGCGGGGGGGTTAGGCACCGGGGAGCTGTTTTTT. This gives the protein CASSQARLAGGLGTGELFF.

The CDR3 loop reads CASSFQGGTTEAFF. For the CDR3, the DNA is TGTGCCAGCAGTTTCCAGGGGGGTACCACTGAAGCTTTCTTT. The chain carries TRBV27 and TRBJ1-1, with 7 bases that match TRBD1. The V gene's germline CDR1 is MNHEY and CDR2 SMNVEV (reference sequence). The CDR3 runs 14 residues. V dropped 3 bases and J dropped 4; count of bases not matched to a gene: 5.